The clone carrying this T cell receptor (beta chain) was recorded once. Its matching antigen is unknown. TCRdb's copy holds only in-frame clones and misses some; the assay was immunoSEQ multiplex PCR. The sample yields 5,000 or so clones, about a third seen once. The entry originates in a study of T cells in localized non-small cell lung cancer. The study, taken as a whole, reports: Elevated circulating T cell density in blood was associated with longer overall survival. There were a median about 53 of the top 100 tumor clones appearing in adjacent lung.

With 6 bases clipped from V and 0 bases from J, the junction kept 11 bases outside the gene matches. The CDR3 loop spans 18 amino acids. Looked up from germline, CDR1 is KGHSH and CDR2 is LQKENI. The chain employs TRBV18 and TRBJ2-2, with 9 nucleotides matching TRBD2. The origin of this receptor is a female donor of 60 years or more with stage I lung adenocarcinoma. The material was lung tumor tissue, obtained before any cancer treatment. DNA of the CDR3: TGTGCCAGCTCTCCGAGTCCTAGCGGGGTCGCGAACACCGGGGAGCTGTTTTTT. Its translation: CASSPSPSGVANTGELFF.